A single sample gave rise to the 7 T cell receptor beta chains below, sequenced in a study of shared clonotypes between healthy human individuals. Sequencing was performed with immunoSEQ multiplex PCR; in TCRdb, only in-frame clones are kept and a portion is missing. The sample has roughly 100,000 clones, roughly 70% seen once; the top ten hold approximately 23%. The specimen was memory CD8+ T cells sorted from blood. As for subset: CD45RO+ cells pooled with CCR7-negative TemRA cells. These receptors originate from a woman younger than 45 in good health.

The rearrangement joins TRBV10-2 to TRBJ2-7; D gene ambiguous. The CDR3 totals 14 residues. CDR1 and CDR2 (germline): WSHSY, SAAADI. V was shortened by 5 bases and J by 1 base, with 12 bases between the two germline ends. As DNA, the CDR3 is TGCGCCAGCAGTAGTATAGACCGTTCCTACGAGCAGTACTTC. Its protein product is CASSSIDRSYEQYF.

A note on this clone: One end of the junction is discordant with germline, which a read error may explain. The gene calls are TRBV5-6 and TRBJ2-7, with TRBD2 matching 10 bases. The CDR3 runs to 12 residues. Per germline, CDR1 SGHDT and CDR2 YYEEEE. The CDR3: CASSQGGLAPNF. CDR3 in DNA: TGTGCCAGCAGCCAGGGGGGACTAGCGCCAAACTTC.

This chain links TRBV7-2 with TRBJ2-7, with a weak D call TRBD2 (6 bases). V dropped 4 bases and J dropped 3 bases, with 16 bases sitting between them. Germline CDR1 SGHTA, CDR2 FQGNSA. CDR3 length equals 15 residues. The CDR3 DNA follows: TGTGCCAGCAGCTACGGAGCGGGCGGCGTCTACGAGCAGTACTTC. This translates into CASSYGAGGVYEQYF.

The chain is built from TRBV4-2 and TRBJ2-2, with 9 positions matching TRBD1. V was clipped by 1 base and J by 7 bases; unmatched bases: 7. Germline lookup yields CDR1 LGHNA and CDR2 YNFKEQ. CDR3 length: 16 amino acids. The CDR3 DNA follows: TGTGCCAGCAGCCAAGGGGGAGGGACAGGGTACGGGGAGCTGTTTTTT. Its protein is CASSQGGGTGYGELFF.

This clone was detected once. The genes are TRBV13 and TRBJ1-1; D is unresolved. The CDR3 runs 14 residues. V lost 1 base and J lost 5, with 11 bases in between. From germline, CDR1 is PRHDT and CDR2 FYEKMQ (reference sequence). CDR3 residues: CASSLVVSWTEAFF. The CDR3 DNA follows: TGTGCCAGCAGCTTAGTTGTAAGTTGGACTGAAGCTTTCTTT.

This clone showed up just a few times. The V call is TRBV13, the J call TRBJ2-7, with 11 positions matching TRBD2. Trimming removed 5 bases from V and 4 bases from J; junction bases left unmatched: 10. This CDR3 contains 16 residues. Germline-derived CDR1 and CDR2 are PRHDT and FYEKMQ (reference sequence). The CDR3 DNA reads TGTGCCAGCAGCCTCAGTAGCGGGAGGGCCAGATACGAGCAGTACTTC. It codes for CASSLSSGRARYEQYF.

This clone came up many times. The chain carries TRBV11-3 and TRBJ2-1; the D call may be TRBD1 or TRBD2 (5 bases each). This CDR3 region has 18 residues. The germline V gene encodes CDR1 SGHNT and CDR2 YENEEA. V lost 0 bases and J lost 5, with 20 bases in between. CDR3 nucleotide sequence: TGTGCCAGCAGCTTAGAGTCCGGGACGTCGTTTGGCCACAATGAGCAGTTCTTC. Protein product: CASSLESGTSFGHNEQFF. The full variable domain, rest sourced from reference TRBV11-3 and TRBJ2-1, is EAGVVQSPRYKIIEKKQPVAFWCNPISGHNTLYWYLQNLGQGPELLIRYENEEAVDDSQLPKDRFSAERLKGVDSTLKIQPAELGDSAVYLCASSLESGTSFGHNEQFFGPGTRLTVL.